The 8 T cell receptor beta chains presented below share a single source sample, sequenced in a study of T cell responses to AZD1222 COVID-19 vaccine. Assay: immunoSEQ multiplex PCR; the TCRdb copy retains only in-frame clones and omits some. This sample carries around 100,000 clones, about 89% of them seen once, and the ten largest clones take approximately 7.5%. This specimen was peripheral blood, taken on day 0 of AZD1222 vaccination. Receptors were obtained from an adult in good health.

This sequence joins TRBV9 and TRBJ2-3; no clear D. CDR1 is SGDLS, CDR2 YYNGEE, per germline. This CDR3 has 16 amino acids. V lost 0 bases to trimming and J lost 4 bases, with 15 bases between them. The CDR3 region is CASSVDLGRAPDTQYF. In nucleotides, the CDR3 is TGTGCCAGCAGCGTAGATCTGGGCCGAGCCCCAGATACGCAGTATTTT.

The rearrangement uses TRBV6-5 and TRBJ2-1; TRBD2 matches at 16 bases. Germline V gene sequence: CDR1 MNHEY, CDR2 SVGAGI. The J segment lost 12 bases and the V segment lost 6 bases, leaving 8 bases of the junction unmatched. The CDR3 covers 15 residues. CDR3 nucleotides: TGTGCCAGCAGCCCGGGACTAGCGGGAGGGACGGGGCAGTTCTTC. This sequence encodes CASSPGLAGGTGQFF.

V gene TRBV4-1 combines with J gene TRBJ2-7; D could derive from TRBD1 or TRBD2 (5 bases each). The V gene's germline CDR1 is MGHRA and CDR2 YSYEKL. V lost 1 base and J 2 bases, leaving 6 bases between the germline ends. The CDR3 totals 13 residues. The CDR3 region is CASSQVGAYEQYF. CDR3 coding DNA: TGCGCCAGCAGCCAAGTGGGGGCCTACGAGCAGTACTTC.

The CDR3 DNA reads as TGTGCCAGCAGTTTGGGAGGGACGAGCACGAAGCCCCAGCATTTT. Amino acid sequence: CASSLGGTSTKPQHF. The rearrangement links TRBV27 to TRBJ1-5, with a weak D call TRBD1 (5 bases). Trimming removed 3 bases from V and 8 bases from J, with 17 bases in between. This CDR3 region has 15 residues. Germline assignment: CDR1 MNHEY and CDR2 SMNVEV (reference sequence).

The chain joins TRBV28 to TRBJ1-5, with TRBD1 matching 8 bases. CDR1 is MDHEN and CDR2 is SYDVKM in the germline V gene. V was clipped by 11 bases and J by 6 bases; unmatched bases: 15. This CDR3 has 15 amino acids. The CDR3 sequence is CAVQLQGVRSQPQHF. CDR3 nucleotides: TGTGCCGTACAACTACAGGGGGTTAGGAGTCAGCCCCAGCATTTT. Complete variable domain (other parts from reference TRBV28 and TRBJ1-5): DVKVTQSSRYLVKRTGEKVFLECVQDMDHENMFWYRQDPGLGLRLIYFSYDVKMKEKGDIPEGYSVSREKKERFSLILESASTNQTSMYLCAVQLQGVRSQPQHFGDGTRLSIL.

The CDR3 sequence: CASSFLDRANYGYTF. For the CDR3, the DNA is TGTGCCAGCAGCTTTTTGGACAGGGCTAACTATGGCTACACCTTC. This chain joins TRBV5-4 and TRBJ1-2, with 8 bases aligning to TRBD1. Trimming removed 2 bases from V and 0 bases from J; junction bases left unmatched: 3. CDR1 SGHNT and CDR2 YYREEE come from the germline V gene (reference sequence). This CDR3 is built from 15 residues.

The chain recombines TRBV19 with TRBJ1-1, with a weak D call TRBD1 (5 bases). The V end was cut by 10 bases, the J end by 1 base, with 10 bases between. The CDR3 extends over 12 amino acids. Germline V gene lookup returns CDR1 LNHDA and CDR2 SQIVND (reference sequence). CDR3 nucleotide sequence: TGTGCCACGGGGAGGGGGAACACTGAAGCTTTCTTT. It is translated as CATGRGNTEAFF.

This chain uses TRBV5-4 with TRBJ2-7; D is possibly TRBD1 or TRBD2 (5 bases each). The CDR3 loop spans 13 amino acids. Trimming removed 4 bases from V and 4 bases from J, with 12 bases in between. CDR1 is SGHNT and CDR2 is YYREEE in the germline V gene (reference sequence). DNA of the CDR3: TGTGCCAGCAGCGTCCTGGGGGATTACGAGCAGTACTTC. As protein: CASSVLGDYEQYF.